The rows below give T cell receptor beta chains drawn from one sample of a study of T cells in Graves' hyperthyroidism and ophthalmopathy. TCRdb processed the multiplex PCR reads anew with MiXCR; each CDR3 protein has one entry. The sample yields 490,000 or so distinct CDR3 sequences, 20% to 25% seen once. The sample taken for sequencing was blood. These receptors were collected from a woman between 70 and 85 years old with Graves' ophthalmopathy. CDR3s include the opening cysteine and the closing phenylalanine or tryptophan. D genes are given only for firm matches. The size field is filled for only some rows; it gives once, few, many or a size class.

CDR3: CASSLWTGPSASTEAFF; DNA: TGTGCCAGCAGTTTATGGACAGGGCCCTCGGCCAGCACTGAAGCTTTCTTT; V: TRBV28; D: TRBD1; J: TRBJ1-1; size: many
CDR3: CASSFSGGYQETQYF; DNA: TGTGCCAGCAGTTTTTCCGGCGGGTACCAAGAGACCCAGTACTTC; V: TRBV12-3/TRBV12-4; D: -; J: TRBJ2-5; size: -
CDR3: CSARPTTSQGTYGYTF; DNA: TGCAGTGCTAGACCTACTACCTCTCAGGGTACCTATGGCTACACCTTC; V: TRBV20-1; D: -; J: TRBJ1-2; size: -
CDR3: CASSLAQTGGAAGYTF; DNA: TGTGCCAGCAGCCTCGCACAAACAGGGGGAGCCGCTGGCTACACCTTC; V: TRBV2; D: TRBD1; J: TRBJ1-2; size: many
CDR3: CASGLDPRVDTQYF; DNA: TGTGCTAGTGGTTTGGACCCCCGCGTAGATACGCAGTATTTT; V: TRBV12-5; D: -; J: TRBJ2-3; size: many
CDR3: CASSNRNSPLHF; DNA: TGTGCCAGCTCAAACCGGAATTCACCCCTCCACTTT; V: TRBV6-1; D: -; J: TRBJ1-6; size: many
CDR3: CASSYRAESSGEQFF; DNA: TGTGCCAGCAGTTACAGGGCTGAGTCTAGCGGTGAGCAGTTCTTC; V: TRBV6-2/TRBV6-3; D: TRBD2; J: TRBJ2-1; size: few
CDR3: CSARGTSGRGLQTQYF; DNA: TGCAGTGCTAGAGGGACTAGCGGGAGGGGCTTGCAGACCCAGTACTTC; V: TRBV20-1; D: TRBD2; J: TRBJ2-5; size: -
CDR3: CASSEAGGQTQYF; DNA: TGTGCCAGCAGTGAAGCAGGGGGTCAGACCCAGTACTTC; V: TRBV2; D: -; J: TRBJ2-5; size: many
CDR3: CASSLSHQYEQYF; DNA: TGCGCCAGCAGCTTGTCCCATCAATACGAGCAGTACTTC; V: TRBV5-1; D: -; J: TRBJ2-7; size: few
CDR3: CASSLASQSGGKLFF; DNA: TGTGCCAGCAGCTTAGCGTCACAGAGTGGCGGGAAACTGTTTTTT; V: TRBV7-9; D: -; J: TRBJ1-4; size: -
CDR3: CSALAQGIQYF; DNA: TGCAGTGCATTAGCCCAGGGCATTCAGTACTTC; V: TRBV20-1; D: -; J: TRBJ2-4; size: -
CDR3: CAWSADRGVAYEQYF; DNA: TGTGCCTGGAGTGCGGATCGGGGGGTTGCCTACGAGCAGTACTTC; V: TRBV30; D: TRBD2; J: TRBJ2-7; size: -
CDR3: CASSQDILAGGYTF; DNA: TGTGCCAGCAGCCAAGATATTCTAGCCGGCGGCTACACCTTC; V: TRBV3-1; D: -; J: TRBJ1-2; size: -
CDR3: CASSHRTAPTYGYTF; DNA: TGTGCCAGCAGCCATCGGACAGCGCCAACGTATGGCTACACCTTC; V: TRBV16; D: -; J: TRBJ1-2; size: few
CDR3: CASSSGTSGSPTDTQYF; DNA: TGTGCCAGCAGCTCCGGGACTAGCGGGAGCCCCACAGATACGCAGTATTTT; V: TRBV11-2; D: TRBD2; J: TRBJ2-3; size: -
CDR3: CSAREKSEKLFF; DNA: TGCAGTGCTAGAGAGAAGAGTGAAAAACTGTTTTTT; V: TRBV20-1; D: -; J: TRBJ1-4; size: -
CDR3: CASNPGGSSTDTQYF; DNA: TGTGCCAGTAACCCCGGGGGCTCTAGCACAGATACGCAGTATTTT; V: TRBV25-1; D: -; J: TRBJ2-3; size: -
CDR3: CASRRRQNTGELFF; DNA: TGTGCCAGCAGGCGTCGACAGAACACCGGGGAGCTGTTTTTT; V: TRBV2; D: -; J: TRBJ2-2; size: -
CDR3: CATSDPSTGRRETQYF; DNA: TGTGCCACCAGTGACCCGTCGACCGGAAGGAGGGAGACCCAGTACTTC; V: TRBV24-1; D: -; J: TRBJ2-5; size: many
CDR3: CASSERGGDVYEQYF; DNA: TGTGCCAGCAGTGAACGGGGAGGGGATGTTTACGAGCAGTACTTC; V: TRBV2; D: TRBD2; J: TRBJ2-7; size: -
CDR3: CAWSRGQSGTEAFF; DNA: TGTGCCTGGTCTAGGGGTCAGTCGGGGACTGAAGCTTTCTTT; V: TRBV30; D: -; J: TRBJ1-1; size: many
CDR3: CASSYSGIQYF; DNA: TGTGCCAGCAGTTACTCGGGGATTCAGTACTTC; V: TRBV2; D: -; J: TRBJ2-4; size: few
CDR3: CASSMGQGKLYGYTF; DNA: TGTGCCAGCAGCATGGGACAGGGGAAACTCTATGGCTACACCTTC; V: TRBV28; D: TRBD1; J: TRBJ1-2; size: -
CDR3: CASSYNGGTQYF; DNA: TGTGCCAGCAGTTATAATGGGGGGACCCAGTACTTC; V: TRBV7-2; D: -; J: TRBJ2-5; size: -
CDR3: CASSLSGGGYGYTF; DNA: TGTGCCAGCAGCTTAAGTGGAGGAGGCTATGGCTACACCTTC; V: TRBV5-1; D: -; J: TRBJ1-2; size: -
CDR3: CATSDLGTGTDTQYF; DNA: TGTGCCACCAGTGATTTAGGGACAGGCACAGATACGCAGTATTTT; V: TRBV24-1; D: TRBD1; J: TRBJ2-3; size: -
CDR3: CASSPPGLHYNEQFF; DNA: TGTGCCAGCTCACCCCCGGGACTACACTACAATGAGCAGTTCTTC; V: TRBV18; D: TRBD2; J: TRBJ2-1; size: -
CDR3: CASRPQEADTGELFF; DNA: TGTGCCAGCAGACCCCAGGAGGCTGACACCGGGGAGCTGTTTTTT; V: TRBV28; D: -; J: TRBJ2-2; size: -
CDR3: CASRVAQYNEQFF; DNA: TGTGCCAGCAGGGTCGCTCAATACAATGAGCAGTTCTTC; V: TRBV6-1; D: -; J: TRBJ2-1; size: -
CDR3: CATSRDLPGGGTNEKLFF; DNA: TGTGCCACCAGCAGAGATCTTCCAGGCGGTGGAACTAATGAAAAACTGTTTTTT; V: TRBV15; D: -; J: TRBJ1-4; size: many
CDR3: CASSQLIRVPNYGYTF; DNA: TGCGCCAGCAGCCAACTTATTCGGGTACCTAACTATGGCTACACCTTC; V: TRBV4-1; D: -; J: TRBJ1-2; size: once
CDR3: CASSLAMGEGYTF; DNA: TGTGCCAGCAGTTTAGCGATGGGGGAGGGCTACACCTTC; V: TRBV12-3/TRBV12-4; D: -; J: TRBJ1-2; size: -
CDR3: CASSLIRNRAKSIQYF; DNA: TGTGCCAGCAGTTTAATACGGAATCGGGCCAAAAGCATTCAGTACTTC; V: TRBV27; D: -; J: TRBJ2-4; size: -
CDR3: CASSQEGQSYEQYF; DNA: TGCGCCAGCAGCCAAGAAGGGCAGTCCTACGAGCAGTACTTC; V: TRBV4-1; D: -; J: TRBJ2-7; size: few
CDR3: CASSYSQDNQPQHF; DNA: TGTGCCAGCAGTTACTCACAGGACAATCAGCCCCAGCATTTT; V: TRBV6-8; D: -; J: TRBJ1-5; size: few
CDR3: CASSLRAAGGYNEQFF; DNA: TGTGCCAGCAGCTTAAGGGCGGCGGGCGGCTACAATGAGCAGTTCTTC; V: TRBV7-6; D: -; J: TRBJ2-1; size: -
CDR3: CASGGPKNIQYF; DNA: TGTGCCAGCGGAGGACCCAAGAACATTCAGTACTTC; V: TRBV28; D: -; J: TRBJ2-4; size: many
CDR3: CSARTPGTAQETQYF; DNA: TGCAGTGCCCGCACCCCAGGGACAGCTCAAGAGACCCAGTACTTC; V: TRBV20-1; D: TRBD1; J: TRBJ2-5; size: -
CDR3: CASSQLGRAFF; DNA: TGTGCCAGCAGCCAACTCGGAAGAGCTTTCTTT; V: TRBV28; D: -; J: TRBJ1-1; size: -
CDR3: CASSPPQPGVSEQYF; DNA: TGTGCCAGCTCACCACCCCAGCCAGGGGTGAGCGAGCAGTACTTC; V: TRBV12-3/TRBV12-4; D: -; J: TRBJ2-7; size: -
CDR3: CASSWGGGADTGELFF; DNA: TGCGCCAGCAGCTGGGGCGGGGGGGCCGACACCGGGGAGCTGTTTTTT; V: TRBV5-1; D: TRBD2; J: TRBJ2-2; size: -
CDR3: CSVEKGNEQYF; DNA: TGCAGCGTTGAAAAGGGGAACGAGCAGTACTTC; V: TRBV29-1; D: -; J: TRBJ2-7; size: -
CDR3: CASRPTGLGNTIYF; DNA: TGTGCCAGCAGGCCGACAGGGCTAGGAAACACCATATATTTT; V: TRBV12-3/TRBV12-4; D: TRBD1; J: TRBJ1-3; size: many
CDR3: CASSSTGTSEQYF; DNA: TGTGCCAGCAGCTCGACCGGGACGTCCGAGCAGTACTTC; V: TRBV7-3; D: -; J: TRBJ2-7; size: -